This T cell receptor (beta chain) originates from a study of blood T cell repertoires in COVID-19. As for the study in general: T cells, B-cell-depleted T cells, or PBMCs provided the cDNA or gDNA that served as material.

The germline V gene encodes CDR1 SGHDT and CDR2 YYEEEE. Losses at the gene ends were 4 bases for V and 4 bases for J; bases not matched to a gene: 7. CDR3 size: 15 residues. This clone was recorded many times. The sample has other DNA sequences that encode this CDR3 too. As originally analysed: Reference gene primer amplification yielded estimated nucleated cell counts. The table came from immunoSEQ multiplex PCR; TCRdb's copy has only in-frame clones and leaves some out. That table is the source of V, J and clone size, and D and trimming were worked out from the DNA. The table lists 110,000 to 150,000 clones, more than 75% of them singletons.

The sequencing sample was made of peripheral blood. The chain uses TRBV5-6 and TRBJ2-5; 10 nucleotides agree with TRBD1. This clonotype was obtained from a woman in her seventies with COVID-19, enrolled during active disease. The CDR3 sequence is CASSPPDRGLETQYF. CDR3 nucleotide sequence: TGTGCCAGCAGCCCCCCGGACAGGGGGTTAGAGACCCAGTACTTC.